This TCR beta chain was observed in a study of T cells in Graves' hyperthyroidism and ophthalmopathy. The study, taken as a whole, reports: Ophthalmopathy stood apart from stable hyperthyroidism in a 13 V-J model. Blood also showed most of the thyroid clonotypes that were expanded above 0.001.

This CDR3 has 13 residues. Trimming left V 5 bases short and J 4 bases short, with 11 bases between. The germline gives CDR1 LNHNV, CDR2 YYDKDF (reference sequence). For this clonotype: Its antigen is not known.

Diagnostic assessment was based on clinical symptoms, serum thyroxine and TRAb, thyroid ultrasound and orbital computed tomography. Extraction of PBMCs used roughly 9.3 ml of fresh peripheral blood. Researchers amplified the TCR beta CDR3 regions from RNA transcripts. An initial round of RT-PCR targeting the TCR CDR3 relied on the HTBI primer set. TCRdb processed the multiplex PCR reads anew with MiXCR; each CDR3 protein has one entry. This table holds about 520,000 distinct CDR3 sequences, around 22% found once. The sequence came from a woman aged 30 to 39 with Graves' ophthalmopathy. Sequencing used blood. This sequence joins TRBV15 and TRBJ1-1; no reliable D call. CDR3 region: CATSAAVATEAFF. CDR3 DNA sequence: TGTGCCACCAGCGCCGCCGTGGCCACTGAAGCTTTCTTT.